These 20 T cell receptor beta chains share one sample of origin, sequenced in a study of PD-L1 blockade in urothelial cancer. Measured with immunoSEQ multiplex PCR; TCRdb has only the in-frame clones, and not every one. This sample has about 120,000 clones, with around nine tenths found just once. Time point given: peripheral blood 6 weeks after treatment start. The sample in question was PBMCs, obtained around atezolizumab (anti-PD-L1) treatment. The origin of the receptors is a man aged 55 to 70 with urothelial cancer.

The V call is TRBV11-2, the J call TRBJ2-7; 12 bases are shared with TRBD1. The germline V gene has CDR1 SGHAT and CDR2 FQNNGV. The CDR3 is 15 amino acids. V shed 5 bases, J shed 5 bases, and the junction held 7 bases outside the gene matches. CDR3 coding DNA: TGTGCCAGCAGCCCCACCGGGACAGGGGGCGACGAGCAGTACTTC. Protein product: CASSPTGTGGDEQYF.

This chain connects TRBV7-2 to TRBJ2-2; 7 bases match TRBD1. The CDR3 length is 13 residues. J lost 6 bases, V lost 5 bases, and 3 bases had no gene match. CDR1 is SGHTA, CDR2 FQGNSA, per germline. CDR3 nucleotide sequence: TGTGCCAGCAGCAGACAGGGTGCCGGGGAGCTGTTTTTT. This translates into CASSRQGAGELFF. Complete variable domain (other parts from reference TRBV7-2 and TRBJ2-2): GAGVSQSPSNKVTEKGKDVELRCDPISGHTALYWYRQSLGQGLEFLIYFQGNSAPDKSGLPSDRFSAERTGGSVSTLTIQRTQQEDSAVYLCASSRQGAGELFFGEGSRLTVL.

The chain couples TRBV2 to TRBJ2-5; TRBD2 aligns across 13 bases. Trimming removed 6 bases from V and 4 bases from J; junction bases left unmatched: 5. CDR1 and CDR2 (germline): SNHLY, FYNNEI. The CDR3 loop spans 15 amino acids. CDR3 loop: CASSHRLAGGETQYF. CDR3 coding DNA: TGTGCCAGCAGCCACAGACTAGCGGGGGGAGAGACCCAGTACTTC.

The chain carries TRBV11-2 and TRBJ2-2; D possibly corresponds to TRBD2 (6 bases). The CDR3 has 16 residues. Germline V CDR1 and CDR2: SGHAT, FQNNGV. The V and J ends lost 4 bases and 0 bases respectively, with 12 bases between them. CDR3: CASSSSGTPNTGELFF. In DNA form, the CDR3 reads TGTGCCAGCAGCTCCTCAGGGACTCCGAACACCGGGGAGCTGTTTTTT. The variable domain in full, completed from reference TRBV11-2 and TRBJ2-2, reads EAGVAQSPRYKIIEKRQSVAFWCNPISGHATLYWYQQILGQGPKLLIQFQNNGVVDDSQLPKDRFSAERLKGVDSTLKIQPAKLEDSAVYLCASSSSGTPNTGELFFGEGSRLTVL.

As regards this clone: This same CDR3 is encoded by further DNA sequences in the sample. V usage is TRBV5-1 and J usage is TRBJ1-5; D perhaps matches TRBD1 (5 bases). CDR1 SGHRS and CDR2 YFSETQ come from the germline V gene. Trimming took 0 bases from V and 1 from J, leaving 8 bases between them. The CDR3 sequence is 15 residues long. The CDR3 is CASSLVPGSNQPQHF. In nucleotides, the CDR3 is TGCGCCAGCAGCTTGGTGCCAGGGAGCAATCAGCCCCAGCATTTT.

This sequence joins TRBV11-2 and TRBJ2-1; 8 bases fit TRBD1. Germline V gene data show CDR1 as SGHAT and CDR2 as FQNNGV. The CDR3 totals 12 residues. V gave up 5 bases and J gave up 14 bases; unmatched junction bases: 8. The DNA of the CDR3 is TGTGCCAGCAGCCCTTCGGACAGGGAGGAGTTCTTC. It codes for CASSPSDREEFF.

The V and J genes are TRBV11-3 and TRBJ1-1; a possible D gene is TRBD1 (5 bases). This CDR3 region has 14 residues. Germline V lookup: CDR1 SGHNT, CDR2 YENEEA. The V gene lost 0 bases and the J gene lost 3 bases, with 8 bases spanning the gap. Here the CDR3 reads CASSLEQADTEAFF. The CDR3 bases are TGTGCCAGCAGCTTAGAACAGGCGGACACTGAAGCTTTCTTT.

The chain uses TRBV20-1 and TRBJ2-1; D uncertain. This CDR3 has 11 amino acids. Germline V gene lookup returns CDR1 DFQATT and CDR2 SNEGSKA (reference sequence). Trimming cost V 3 bases and J 7 bases, with 7 bases left between them. The CDR3 sequence is CSASEANEQFF. The CDR3 DNA follows: TGCAGTGCTAGCGAAGCGAATGAGCAGTTCTTC.

This clone has a handful of counts. This chain joins TRBV7-2 and TRBJ1-5; 11 positions match TRBD1. The CDR3 covers 13 residues. Germline CDR1 reads SGHTA; CDR2 reads FQGNSA. Unmatched junction bases numbered 5, after V lost 5 bases and J lost 11 bases. The CDR3 protein is CASSRPGQGAQHF. The CDR3, as DNA: TGTGCCAGCAGCCGTCCGGGACAGGGGGCCCAGCATTTT. Drawing the rest from reference TRBV7-2 and TRBJ1-5, the complete variable domain is GAGVSQSPSNKVTEKGKDVELRCDPISGHTALYWYRQSLGQGLEFLIYFQGNSAPDKSGLPSDRFSAERTGGSVSTLTIQRTQQEDSAVYLCASSRPGQGAQHFGDGTRLSIL.

The rearrangement joins TRBV7-8 to TRBJ1-2, with D tentatively TRBD1 (6 bases). The ends were cut back, 5 bases at V and 7 bases at J, with 17 bases in the middle. The CDR3 is 14 amino acids. The germline gives CDR1 SGHVS, CDR2 FQNEAQ. The CDR3 here is CASSGETGFGGYTF. CDR3 nucleotide sequence: TGTGCCAGCAGCGGGGAGACAGGTTTTGGTGGCTACACCTTC. Combining the CDR3 with reference TRBV7-8 and TRBJ1-2 gives the whole variable domain GAGVSQSPRYKVAKRGQDVALRCDPISGHVSLFWYQQALGQGPEFLTYFQNEAQLDKSGLPSDRFFAERPEGSVSTLKIQRTQQEDSAVYLCASSGETGFGGYTFGSGTRLTVV.

DNA for the CDR3: TGTGCCAGCAGCTTCGGGGGGACAGATACGCAGTATTTT. It specifies CASSFGGTDTQYF. The rearrangement joins TRBV5-4 to TRBJ2-3; 7 nucleotides line up with TRBD2. V lost 2 bases and J lost 3; bases outside the gene matches: 0. Germline loops: CDR1 SGHNT, CDR2 YYREEE (reference sequence). The CDR3 is made up of 13 amino acids.

The chain links TRBV15 to TRBJ2-5, with D perhaps matching TRBD2 (5 bases). The CDR3 runs to 13 residues. Germline CDR1 and CDR2: LNHNV and YYDKDF (reference sequence). V lost 3 bases and J 1 base, leaving 6 bases between the germline ends. This CDR3 is CATSRDFQETQYF. The CDR3 coding sequence is TGTGCCACCAGCAGGGACTTCCAAGAGACCCAGTACTTC.

The chain couples TRBV7-9 to TRBJ2-5, with a tentative D call TRBD1 (5 bases). This CDR3 spans 16 amino acids. Germline lookup yields CDR1 SEHNR and CDR2 FQNEAQ (reference sequence). The V gene lost 0 bases and the J gene lost 2 bases, with 13 bases spanning the gap. The CDR3 loop is CASSLAPTALQETQYF. CDR3 bases: TGTGCCAGCAGCTTAGCGCCGACAGCATTACAAGAGACCCAGTACTTC. Looking up the rest from reference TRBV7-9 and TRBJ2-5 gives the full variable domain: DTGVSQNPRHKITKRGQNVTFRCDPISEHNRLYWYRQTLGQGPEFLTYFQNEAQLEKSRLLSDRFSAERPKGSFSTLEIQRTEQGDSAMYLCASSLAPTALQETQYFGPGTRLLVL.

The gene calls are TRBV11-2 and TRBJ2-1; 11 bases map to TRBD2. J was trimmed by 8 bases and V by 5 bases; bases with no gene match: 5. Germline-derived CDR1 and CDR2 are SGHAT and FQNNGV. The CDR3 loop spans 14 amino acids. CDR3 sequence (DNA): TGTGCCAGCAGCGTTAGCGGGGGGGCCGATGAGCAGTTCTTC. It specifies CASSVSGGADEQFF.

In its sample, this clone was seen once. The CDR3 nucleotides read TGTGCCAGCAGATGGAACGACAGTCCGAGTGGCTACACCTTC. Its translation is CASRWNDSPSGYTF. The chain employs TRBV5-6 and TRBJ1-2; TRBD1 is a possible D gene (5 bases). The CDR3 extends over 14 amino acids. From germline, CDR1 is SGHDT and CDR2 YYEEEE. Trimming cost V 5 bases and J 7 bases, with 18 bases left between them.

This chain uses TRBV15 with TRBJ2-5, with 7 bases aligning to TRBD2. The CDR3 sequence is 15 residues long. The germline V gene encodes CDR1 LNHNV and CDR2 YYDKDF (reference sequence). V trimming: 0 bases; J trimming: 1 base; junction bases outside the gene matches: 2. CDR3 bases: TGTGCCACCAGCAGAGATCGGGGGGTCCAAGAGACCCAGTACTTC. It codes for CATSRDRGVQETQYF.

The chain couples TRBV7-6 to TRBJ2-1; 9 bases map to TRBD2. V lost 4 bases and J lost 2; bases outside the gene matches: 18. CDR1 is SGHVS, CDR2 FNYEAQ, per germline. The CDR3 covers 20 residues. CDR3 in DNA: TGTGCCAGCAGCTCGACCCCTCCCCGAGGGCGGGAGGGGGCCTACAATGAGCAGTTCTTC. Protein: CASSSTPPRGREGAYNEQFF.

V usage is TRBV2 and J usage is TRBJ1-1; TRBD1 aligns across 8 bases. Germline CDR1 reads SNHLY; CDR2 reads FYNNEI. V lost 5 bases and J lost 3; bases outside the gene matches: 5. This CDR3 contains 14 residues. CDR3 in amino acids: CASSMQGADTEAFF. The CDR3, as DNA: TGTGCCAGCAGTATGCAGGGGGCGGACACTGAAGCTTTCTTT.

The genes are TRBV4-3 and TRBJ2-3, with 10 bases matching TRBD2. Trimming at V came to 0 bases and at J to 0 bases, leaving 9 bases not matched to a gene. This CDR3 spans 19 amino acids. CDR1 LGHNA and CDR2 YSLEER come from the germline V gene. CDR3: CASSQDYSGGPTSTDTQYF. The CDR3 DNA reads TGCGCCAGCAGCCAAGATTATAGCGGGGGGCCGACTAGCACAGATACGCAGTATTTT.

V is TRBV4-3 and J is TRBJ2-2; TRBD1 matches 7 bases. This CDR3 is built from 13 residues. Losses at the gene ends were 4 bases for V and 5 bases for J; bases not matched to a gene: 1. Germline V gene lookup returns CDR1 LGHNA and CDR2 YSLEER. The CDR3 sequence: CASSLQGTGELFF. The CDR3 coding sequence is TGCGCCAGCAGCCTACAGGGGACCGGGGAGCTGTTTTTT.